This T cell receptor (beta chain) was documented in a study of blood T cell repertoires in COVID-19. Background on the study: From the United States, Italy and Spain came samples of acute and convalescent COVID-19. T cells, B-cell-depleted T cells, or PBMCs provided the cDNA or gDNA that served as material.

The CDR3 is 15 residues long. Germline V lookup: CDR1 MDHEN, CDR2 SYDVKM. V dropped 5 bases and J dropped 0 bases, with 8 bases sitting between them. As processed by the authors: Amplification with reference gene primers provided the estimates of nucleated cell counts. Measured with immunoSEQ multiplex PCR; TCRdb has only the in-frame clones, and not every one. V and J calls and clone size are as listed in that table; D and trimming were resolved from the DNA. Here the sample spans 150,000 or so clones, roughly 80% being singletons. The material sequenced was peripheral blood. This TCR derives from a man aged 55 to 70 with acute or convalescent COVID-19. J is TRBJ2-6 and V is TRBV28; possibly TRBD1 for D (5 bases). The chain's CDR3 is CASSAGYSGANVLTF. The CDR3 DNA is TGTGCCAGCAGTGCAGGGTACTCTGGGGCCAACGTCCTGACTTTC.